This T cell receptor beta chain was captured in a study of T cell responses to AZD1222 COVID-19 vaccine. A note on this clone: The antigen remains unidentified.

Profiled with immunoSEQ multiplex PCR; TCRdb holds only in-frame clones, not every one. The sample has tens of thousands of clones, around 78% seen once. Findings and caveats of the study: Regions 160-218 and 743-854 dominated among vaccine-associated CD4 TCRs spanning spike.

This TCR was sampled from an adult in good health. The material sequenced was peripheral blood, taken on day 0 of AZD1222 vaccination.

DNA of the CDR3: TGTGCCAGCAGCCCAGAAGTACTAGCGGGGGAGAATGAGCAGTTCTTC. Translated: CASSPEVLAGENEQFF. V and J are TRBV7-3 and TRBJ2-1, with TRBD2 matching over 11 bases. This CDR3 has 16 residues. The V gene's germline CDR1 is SGHTA and CDR2 FQGTGA. V lost 5 bases to trimming and J lost 7 bases; unmatched junction nucleotides: 10.